A selection of T cell receptor beta chains follows, all from one sample in a study of T cells after yellow fever vaccination. A single record per CDR3 protein comes from TCRdb applying MiXCR to the 5' RACE reads. The sample has some 300,000 distinct CDR3 sequences; around 10% are singletons. The sequencing here drew on CD4+ T cells sorted from PBMCs, taken 5 days after the yellow fever booster vaccination. These receptors were obtained from a man younger than 35 who received the YFV17D yellow fever vaccine. The CDR3 runs from the conserved cysteine through the conserved F or W. Each record gives: V gene, clone size, D gene, J gene, CDR3 DNA, CDR3 protein. D genes are given only for firm matches. Only some rows state a clone size, as once, few, many or a class for expanded clones.

TRBV7-3,few,TRBD2,TRBJ2-7,TGTGCCAGCAGCTTAAGCGGGGGGGCCTACGAGCAGTACTTC,CASSLSGGAYEQYF
TRBV7-3,many,TRBD1,TRBJ1-2,TGTGCCAGCAGCTGGGGCCCGGGACAGGGGACGGACGGCTACACCTTC,CASSWGPGQGTDGYTF
TRBV6-5,.,TRBD2,TRBJ2-3,TGTGCCAGCAGACCGCTAGCGGGGAGTTTCACAGATACGCAGTATTTT,CASRPLAGSFTDTQYF
TRBV7-2,few,TRBD1,TRBJ2-1,TGTGCCAGCAGCCGGACAGGGCTGCTCGATGAGCAGTTCTTC,CASSRTGLLDEQFF
TRBV6-1,few,TRBD2,TRBJ2-3,TGTGCCAGCAGCGCTTATAGCGGGGGGGCCTCAGATACGCAGTATTTT,CASSAYSGGASDTQYF
TRBV6-2/TRBV6-3,few,.,TRBJ2-3,TGTGCCACCTTTGGACTGCGATATAGCACAGATACGCAGTATTTT,CATFGLRYSTDTQYF
TRBV6-2/TRBV6-3,.,.,TRBJ1-5,TGTGCCAGCAAATACACAGTGGGACGATTTCAGCCCCAGCATTTT,CASKYTVGRFQPQHF
TRBV10-3,few,.,TRBJ1-2,TGTGCCATCAGTGAGAATCGGGACTCCTATGGCTACACCTTC,CAISENRDSYGYTF
TRBV7-2,few,.,TRBJ1-2,TGTGCCAGCAGCAACGACAGAGACTATGGCTACACCTTC,CASSNDRDYGYTF
TRBV5-1,many,.,TRBJ2-5,TGCGCCAGCAGCGCCAGCCAAGAGACCCAGTACTTC,CASSASQETQYF
TRBV4-1,.,.,TRBJ1-6,TGCGCCAGCAGCCAAGTTGGGGTTGGGGATAATTCACCCCTCCACTTT,CASSQVGVGDNSPLHF
TRBV10-1,.,TRBD1,TRBJ2-7,TGCGCCAGCAGTGAAAGGACAGGGTCTATCTACGAGCAGTACTTC,CASSERTGSIYEQYF
TRBV6-6,.,TRBD1,TRBJ2-2,TGTGCCAGCAGTAGTACAGGGGGCGAGTTCACCGGGGAGCTGTTTTTT,CASSSTGGEFTGELFF
TRBV24-1,.,TRBD1,TRBJ1-5,TGTGCCACCAGTGATAGGGACAGTTTAGTTGCCCAGCATTTT,CATSDRDSLVAQHF
TRBV20-1,.,.,TRBJ2-7,TGCAGTGCGGAGCAGGGGGGGTCCTACGAGCAGTACTTC,CSAEQGGSYEQYF
TRBV2,few,TRBD1,TRBJ1-5,TGTGCCAGCAATGATGCGACAGGGGGCCAGCCCCAGCATTTT,CASNDATGGQPQHF
TRBV27,few,.,TRBJ2-2,TGTGCCAGCAGCGCCATGGGAATCACCGGGGAGCTGTTTTTT,CASSAMGITGELFF
TRBV20-1,.,TRBD2,TRBJ2-4,TGCAGTGCTAGACGCCTAGCGGAGAACATTCAGTACTTC,CSARRLAENIQYF
TRBV7-6,few,.,TRBJ1-4,TGTGCCAGCAGCACCGGGGGACTGACTAATGAAAAACTGTTTTTT,CASSTGGLTNEKLFF
TRBV24-1,.,.,TRBJ2-1,TGTGCCACCAGTGATAACGGGGCGGCGGAATACAATGAGCAGTTCTTC,CATSDNGAAEYNEQFF
TRBV5-1,.,TRBD2,TRBJ2-3,TGCGCCAGCAAGCGGGGCACTAGCACAGATACGCAGTATTTT,CASKRGTSTDTQYF
TRBV7-2,.,.,TRBJ2-2,TGTGCCAGCAGCCGGCAGGTGGGAGGCACCGGGGAGCTGTTTTTT,CASSRQVGGTGELFF
TRBV3-1,few,TRBD2,TRBJ2-2,TGTGCCAGCAGCCACCTAGCGGGGGGGCCCGGGGAGCTGTTTTTT,CASSHLAGGPGELFF
TRBV24-1,few,.,TRBJ2-5,TGTGCCACCAGTGATTCGATCACGGGAGAGACCCAGTACTTC,CATSDSITGETQYF
TRBV18,few,.,TRBJ1-1,TGTGCCAGCTCGACGGGGCAGATGAACACTGAAGCTTTCTTT,CASSTGQMNTEAFF
TRBV6-2/TRBV6-3,few,.,TRBJ1-1,TGTGCCACCAGATGGTCAGGGGAGATTGAAGCTTTCTTT,CATRWSGEIEAFF
TRBV7-9,.,.,TRBJ2-7,TGTGCCAGCAGCCCTGGGGGCCTCTACGAGCAGTACTTC,CASSPGGLYEQYF
TRBV18,.,TRBD1,TRBJ1-2,TGTGCCAGCTCACCCCCGACAGGGAAATTTGGCTACACCTTC,CASSPPTGKFGYTF